This T cell receptor (beta chain) originates from a study of T cell responses to AZD1222 COVID-19 vaccine. Some clones are missing from TCRdb's copy, which holds only in-frame ones; the method was immunoSEQ multiplex PCR. The sample yields 100,000 to 150,000 clones, 88% seen once. In regard to this clone: Its antigen is as yet unknown.

Trimming cost V 5 bases and J 9 bases, with 17 bases left between them. CDR3 length: 14 amino acids. CDR1 is LNHDA, CDR2 SQIVND, per germline (reference sequence). General study points: AZD1222 recipients seropositive at baseline numbered only 6 or 7. Females made up more of the donors, who were largely white British, and clonal diversity may have come out too low. No day 14 peak samples; only post-peak repertoires were characterized.

The clonotype originates from an adult in good health. This chain links TRBV19 with TRBJ1-5; D might be TRBD1 (5 bases). The sequences come from peripheral blood, collected on day 0 of AZD1222 vaccination. The CDR3 DNA reads as TGTGCCAGTAGTGCCGGGCAGGGCTTAAGGCCCCAGCATTTT. Amino acids: CASSAGQGLRPQHF.